Below are 8 T cell receptor beta chains sequenced from a single sample in a study of regulatory T cells in long-lasting Graves disease. The time point is: newly diagnosed GD, antithyroid drugs for less than 3 months. PBMC-extracted RNA yielded the TCR library. Relying on iRepertoire HTBI primers and Arm-PCR of CDR3 regions, the team built TCR beta libraries. TCRdb independently ran MiXCR on the multiplex PCR reads; one entry per CDR3 protein. The data hold about 370,000 distinct CDR3 sequences, with about 16% observed a single time. The source was peripheral blood mononuclear cells (PBMCs), collected at new diagnosis, from a patient treated with antithyroid drugs. The source of these receptors is a female donor with Graves disease.

There are many counts of this clonotype. The chain joins TRBV2 to TRBJ1-1; D uncertain. V gave up 6 bases and J gave up 7 bases, with 21 bases separating them. CDR3 size: 15 residues. Per germline, CDR1 SNHLY and CDR2 FYNNEI. The CDR3 region has the DNA TGTGCCAGCAGACAAAGGCCGGGTCCGGAGGGTGAAGCTTTCTTT. Translating gives CASRQRPGPEGEAFF. The variable domain in full, with the rest retrieved from reference TRBV2 and TRBJ1-1, is EPEVTQTPSHQVTQMGQEVILRCVPISNHLYFYWYRQILGQKVEFLVSFYNNEISEKSEIFDDQFSVERPDGSNFTLKIRSTKLEDSAMYFCASRQRPGPEGEAFFGQGTRLTVV.

This chain joins TRBV4-3 and TRBJ1-2; D uncertain. CDR1 and CDR2 (germline): LGHNA, YSLEER. CDR3 length: 14 amino acids. V was shortened by 0 bases and J by 4 bases, with 9 bases between the two germline ends. CDR3 protein: CASSQEQNLYGYTF. The CDR3 DNA is TGCGCCAGCAGCCAAGAACAAAATCTCTATGGCTACACCTTC.

This clonotype was seen a handful of times. Possible read error: a much larger clone is one base away. CDR3 bases: TGCAGTGCTAGAGGTCCGCTAGCGGGGGGCTTACCGGAGACCCAGTACTTC. It yields the protein CSARGPLAGGLPETQYF. V is TRBV20-1 and J is TRBJ2-5; 11 bases agree with TRBD2. Germline trimming cut 1 base from V and 5 bases from J; bases unmatched to any gene: 12. The CDR3 totals 17 residues. CDR1 and CDR2 from the germline V gene are DFQATT and SNEGSKA (reference sequence).

This clonotype was seen repeatedly, ten times or more. Sequence at one end of the junction differs from germline and may be a read error. CDR3 nucleotides: TGTGCCAGCAGTGAATTCCCACAGGGAGTCGGCGGGAGTCAGTTC. Its translation: CASSEFPQGVGGSQF. The chain recombines TRBV6-2 or TRBV6-3 with TRBJ2-1; a weak D match, TRBD2 (7 bases). CDR1 MNHEY and CDR2 SVGEGT come from the germline V gene. The CDR3 is made up of 15 amino acids.

This clonotype turned up a few times. The chain employs TRBV29-1 and TRBJ1-5; weak D call: TRBD1 (6 bases). Germline V lookup: CDR1 SQVTM, CDR2 ANQGSEA. V was trimmed by 5 bases and J by 1 base, leaving 12 bases between them. This CDR3 spans 14 amino acids. CDR3 loop: CSVSATGSNQPQHF. The CDR3 DNA is TGCAGCGTTTCCGCGACAGGAAGCAATCAGCCCCAGCATTTT.

This clonotype was detected many times. V is TRBV7-9 and J is TRBJ2-3, with D perhaps assigned TRBD1 or TRBD2 (6 bases each). Germline CDR1 reads SEHNR; CDR2 reads FQNEAQ (reference sequence). The germline V and J ends were trimmed by 6 bases and 5 bases, with 15 bases remaining between them. This CDR3 region has 14 residues. The CDR3 nucleotides read TGTGCCAGCAGGACTAGGGGGGCCGGAGATACGCAGTATTTT. Translation gives CASRTRGAGDTQYF.

This clonotype was observed a handful of times. The gene calls are TRBV5-6 and TRBJ2-1; 7 bases map to TRBD2. J was trimmed by 8 bases and V by 5 bases; bases with no gene match: 22. Germline CDR1 is SGHDT and CDR2 is YYEEEE. The length of the CDR3 is 18 residues. In DNA, the CDR3 is TGTGCCAGCAGGTTCGGTCTAGCGGATATAGGGTGGGGCTATGAGCAGTTCTTC. It translates to CASRFGLADIGWGYEQFF.

In its sample, this clonotype was seen many times. This chain links TRBV4-1 with TRBJ1-2, with D possibly matching TRBD1 (6 bases). The germline gives CDR1 MGHRA, CDR2 YSYEKL. The CDR3 contains 15 residues. V was clipped by 0 bases and J by 7 bases, with 15 bases between them. CDR3 DNA: TGCGCCAGCAGCCAAGAGGTCGGGGGCTCCATTGGCTACACCTTC. Translation gives CASSQEVGGSIGYTF.